This TCR beta chain is drawn from a study of T cell repertoires in cytomegalovirus infection. Study-level background: Public TCR beta signatures were indicative of both CMV infection and a matching HLA type.

This clonotype showed up just a few times. Its target is unknown. Points from the study as a whole: Summed frequency of public TCR beta families distinguished CMV carriers with the relevant HLA. Across the ex vivo response, the dominant clonotypes were HLA-C-restricted CMV-specific TCR beta clonotypes.

TCRdb called the reads again in MiXCR, with one record for every CDR3 protein. The sample has some 700,000 distinct CDR3 sequences; about a third are singletons. Germline-derived CDR1 and CDR2 are LNHDA and SQIVND (reference sequence). Germline trimming cut 6 bases from V and 5 bases from J; bases unmatched to any gene: 4. The CDR3 has 14 residues. The source material was PBMCs. The receptor comes from a human donor in good health (CMV status not recorded). Some clones in this sample may be carry-over from other donors' samples. The chain has TRBV19 and TRBJ1-4, with TRBD1 matching 9 bases. The CDR3 reads CASRIQGANEKLFF. The CDR3 DNA sequence: TGTGCCAGTAGGATACAGGGGGCGAATGAAAAACTGTTTTTT.